This T cell receptor beta chain appears in the sequencing data of a study of T cell changes during pregnancy in multiple sclerosis. CDR3 length equals 14 residues. Between the trimmed V and J ends, which lost 1 base and 5 bases, there was a span of 11 bases. CDR1 and CDR2 (germline): MNHEY, SVGAGI. Produced via immunoSEQ multiplex PCR; TCRdb's table is partial and in-frame only. The sample records 120,000 or so clones, around 93% being singletons. This receptor was taken from a female donor with multiple sclerosis, enrolled in a pregnancy study. This sample comprised peripheral blood, obtained before pregnancy. V and J are TRBV6-5 and TRBJ1-1, with a weak D call TRBD1 (5 bases). Here the CDR3 DNA reads TGTGCCAGCAGTTACTTCAGGGTTGGGACTGAAGCTTTCTTT. Its translation: CASSYFRVGTEAFF.